Given below is one TCR beta chain in context. Antigen: not known. It was with a sample-barcoded 5' primer and a J-beta primer mix that a second PCR of roughly 6 to 12 cycles was run. TCRdb reprocessed the 5' RACE reads via MiXCR and lists one record per CDR3 protein. The sample includes under 2,000,000 distinct CDR3 sequences, about 50% of them seen just once. This entry comes from a study of blood T cells in healthy people across ages. Study findings and constraints: Calculation of diversity from one million T cells yielded estimates considered to be underestimates.

The CDR3 has 16 residues. The V gene lost 0 bases and the J gene lost 4 bases, with 14 bases spanning the gap. CDR1 and CDR2 (germline): LGHDT, YNNKEL (reference sequence). The chain has TRBV3-1 and TRBJ2-3; D is possibly TRBD1 (8 bases). The sequenced material came from blood. The origin of this receptor is a woman aged 40 to 50 in good health. DNA for the CDR3: TGTGCCAGCAGCCAAGATCACAGGGGGGGATCAGATACGCAGTATTTT. The encoded protein is CASSQDHRGGSDTQYF.